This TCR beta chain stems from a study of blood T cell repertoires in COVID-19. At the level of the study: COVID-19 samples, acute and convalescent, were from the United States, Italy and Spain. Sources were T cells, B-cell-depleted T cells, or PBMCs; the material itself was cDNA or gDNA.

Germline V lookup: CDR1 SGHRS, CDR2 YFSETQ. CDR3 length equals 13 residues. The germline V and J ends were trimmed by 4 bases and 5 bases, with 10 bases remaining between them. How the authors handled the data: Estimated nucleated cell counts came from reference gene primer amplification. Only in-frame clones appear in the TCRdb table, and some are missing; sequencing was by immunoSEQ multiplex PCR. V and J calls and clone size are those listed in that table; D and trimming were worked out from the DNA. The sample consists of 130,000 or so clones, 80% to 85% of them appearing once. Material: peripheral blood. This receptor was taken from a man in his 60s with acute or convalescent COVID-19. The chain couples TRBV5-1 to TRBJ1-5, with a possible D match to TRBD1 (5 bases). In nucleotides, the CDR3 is TGCGCCAGCAGCACAGGCGTGGATCAGCCCCAGCATTTT. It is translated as CASSTGVDQPQHF.